This T cell receptor beta chain was observed in a study of blood T cell repertoires in COVID-19. Across the study: PBMCs, B-cell-depleted T cells, or T cells provided the cDNA or gDNA that made up the material.

The assay was immunoSEQ multiplex PCR, and TCRdb's table has in-frame clones only and misses some. The table has roughly 380,000 clones, around 85% seen once. Deletions cut 1 base from V and 9 bases from J, with 8 bases between. This CDR3 spans 11 amino acids. Germline values: CDR1 SGHRS, CDR2 YFSETQ. The sequenced material came from peripheral blood. The chain couples TRBV5-1 to TRBJ2-7, with a possible D match to TRBD1 (5 bases). The source is a woman under 30 with acute or convalescent COVID-19. The CDR3 DNA is TGCGCCAGCAGCTTGCAGGGTATGCAGTACTTC. Its translation is CASSLQGMQYF.